The 25 T cell receptor beta chains listed next were all sequenced from one sample in a study of blood T cell repertoires in COVID-19. Here immunoSEQ multiplex PCR was the method, and the copy in TCRdb shows in-frame clones only, minus some. Among about 58,000 clones listed, about 80% were seen once. Material for sequencing was peripheral blood. These receptors were taken from a man older than 75 with COVID-19, enrolled during active disease.

This clone was observed a few times. The genes are TRBV4-1 and TRBJ1-6; 7 bases align to TRBD1. Germline V gene sequence: CDR1 MGHRA, CDR2 YSYEKL. V dropped 2 bases and J dropped 7; count of bases not matched to a gene: 11. The CDR3 is 17 residues long. For the CDR3, the DNA is TGCGCCAGCAGCCAAACAATTACCGGGACAGAGAATTCACCCCTCCACTTT. Its translation is CASSQTITGTENSPLHF.

This clone was found a few times. V and J are TRBV3-1 (or the pseudogene TRBV3-2) and TRBJ2-2; 8 bases agree with TRBD2. In germline, CDR1 is LGHDT, CDR2 YNNKEL (reference sequence). Trimming at V came to 6 bases and at J to 6 bases, leaving 6 bases not matched to a gene. The CDR3 sequence is 14 residues long. CDR3 loop: CASSRGLAPGELFF. The CDR3 DNA reads TGTGCCAGCAGTCGCGGACTAGCTCCCGGGGAGCTGTTTTTT.

V usage is TRBV28 and J usage is TRBJ1-1; weak D call: TRBD1 (6 bases). This CDR3 spans 15 amino acids. CDR1 is MDHEN and CDR2 is SYDVKM in the germline V gene. V lost 2 bases and J lost 1, with 11 bases in between. The CDR3 here is CASSLILTGNTEAFF. In nucleotides, the CDR3 is TGTGCCAGCAGTTTAATCCTGACAGGGAACACTGAAGCTTTCTTT. Together with reference TRBV28 and TRBJ1-1, the CDR3 gives the full variable domain: DVKVTQSSRYLVKRTGEKVFLECVQDMDHENMFWYRQDPGLGLRLIYFSYDVKMKEKGDIPEGYSVSREKKERFSLILESASTNQTSMYLCASSLILTGNTEAFFGQGTRLTVV.

The chain combines TRBV2 with TRBJ2-1; the D is unclear. V was pared by 3 bases and J by 2 bases, with 5 bases between. Germline V gives CDR1 SNHLY, CDR2 FYNNEI. The CDR3 extends over 13 amino acids. The CDR3 protein is CASSELAYNEQFF. DNA for the CDR3: TGTGCCAGCAGTGAGCTAGCCTACAATGAGCAGTTCTTC.

The rearrangement uses TRBV29-1 and TRBJ1-1; 9 nucleotides agree with TRBD1. V shed 7 bases, J shed 8 bases, and the junction held 5 bases outside the gene matches. Germline CDR1 and CDR2: SQVTM and ANQGSEA. This CDR3 has 11 residues. The CDR3 DNA follows: TGCAGCGGCTGGACAGGGGCCGAAGCTTTCTTT. It translates to CSGWTGAEAFF.

This chain links TRBV6-2 or TRBV6-3 with TRBJ2-3, with TRBD1 as a possible D gene (5 bases). Trimming left V 1 base short and J 0 bases short, with 5 bases between. The CDR3 consists of 14 residues. CDR1 is MNHEY and CDR2 is SVGEGT in the germline V gene. CDR3 in amino acids: CASSYYRSTDTQYF. In DNA form, the CDR3 reads TGTGCCAGCAGTTACTACAGGAGCACAGATACGCAGTATTTT.

The chain couples TRBV7-2 to TRBJ2-7; D gene uncertain. The CDR3 length is 14 residues. Germline lookup yields CDR1 SGHTA and CDR2 FQGNSA. V lost 3 bases to trimming and J lost 4 bases, with 13 bases between them. As DNA, the CDR3 is TGTGCCAGCAGCTTCGGGTCGCTGACGTACGAGCAGTACTTC. This sequence encodes CASSFGSLTYEQYF.

The genes are TRBV5-6 and TRBJ1-2; 7 nucleotides agree with TRBD1. V lost 1 base to trimming and J lost 12 bases; unmatched junction nucleotides: 9. This CDR3 is 13 amino acids long. The germline V gene has CDR1 SGHDT and CDR2 YYEEEE. In DNA, the CDR3 is TGTGCCAGCAGCTTGAACAGGGGAGAGGCGAACACCTTC. It codes for CASSLNRGEANTF.

The V and J genes are TRBV2 and TRBJ1-1; no clear D. The CDR3 has 14 residues. Per the germline V gene, CDR1 is SNHLY and CDR2 is FYNNEI. Between the trimmed V and J ends, which lost 1 base and 1 base, there was a span of 7 bases. CDR3 loop: CASSEVNRNTEAFF. The CDR3 coding sequence is TGTGCCAGCAGTGAAGTAAACAGGAACACTGAAGCTTTCTTT.

The J gene is TRBJ1-6, the V gene TRBV5-6, with 7 nucleotides matching TRBD1. This CDR3 has 15 residues. Germline V lookup: CDR1 SGHDT, CDR2 YYEEEE. The V gene end was trimmed by 4 bases and the J gene end by 6 bases; junction bases not matched to a gene: 7. The chain's CDR3 is CASSRPTGSNSPLHF. The CDR3 bases are TGTGCCAGCAGCCGCCCGACAGGGTCTAATTCACCCCTCCACTTT.

J is TRBJ1-1 and V is TRBV5-1, with 10 positions matching TRBD1. This CDR3 comprises 15 residues. The germline gives CDR1 SGHRS, CDR2 YFSETQ. V dropped 4 bases and J dropped 1; count of bases not matched to a gene: 4. The chain's CDR3 is CASSPGDRGNTEAFF. The CDR3 DNA is TGCGCCAGCAGCCCCGGGGACAGGGGGAACACTGAAGCTTTCTTT.

This chain uses TRBV29-1 with TRBJ1-3, with TRBD1 as a possible D gene (5 bases). Germline CDR1 is SQVTM and CDR2 is ANQGSEA. Trimming took off 3 bases at V and 5 bases at J, with 11 bases between the two ends. The CDR3 totals 13 residues. CDR3 loop: CSVDGRVRNTIYF. Written as DNA, the CDR3 is TGCAGCGTTGATGGCAGGGTTAGAAACACCATATATTTT.

The chain employs TRBV9 and TRBJ2-3, with TRBD1 matching 10 bases. The CDR3 length is 17 residues. Germline loops: CDR1 SGDLS, CDR2 YYNGEE. The junction had 8 bases not matched to a gene; V was cut back by 4 bases and J by 0 bases. The CDR3 sequence is CASSPQGTGASTDTQYF. The CDR3 DNA reads TGTGCCAGCAGCCCACAGGGGACAGGGGCGAGCACAGATACGCAGTATTTT.

CDR3 DNA sequence: TGTGCCAGCAGTTACGGGTCGACAGGGGGCTATGGCTACACCTTC. This translates into CASSYGSTGGYGYTF. The gene calls are TRBV6-2 or TRBV6-3 and TRBJ1-2, with 9 bases identical to TRBD1. The J segment lost 4 bases and the V segment lost 2 bases, leaving 5 bases of the junction unmatched. This CDR3 region has 15 residues. Germline values: CDR1 MNHEY, CDR2 SVGEGT.

V and J are TRBV7-2 and TRBJ2-5, with 8 bases aligning to TRBD1. Germline V lookup: CDR1 SGHTA, CDR2 FQGNSA. CDR3 length: 14 amino acids. V lost 4 bases to trimming and J lost 6 bases; unmatched junction nucleotides: 7. The CDR3 DNA is TGTGCCAGCAGCTCTCGGACAGGGCCACAGACCCAGTACTTC. Amino acid sequence: CASSSRTGPQTQYF.

V and J are TRBV7-9 and TRBJ1-5; D is perhaps TRBD1 (6 bases). The CDR3 sequence is 16 residues long. V shed 4 bases and J shed 2 bases, with 15 bases lying between them. In germline, CDR1 is SEHNR, CDR2 FQNEAQ (reference sequence). The chain's CDR3 is CASSSTGGAGNQPQHF. The CDR3 DNA follows: TGTGCCAGCAGCTCTACCGGGGGGGCTGGCAATCAGCCCCAGCATTTT. The whole variable domain, remainder taken from reference TRBV7-9 and TRBJ1-5, is DTGVSQNPRHKITKRGQNVTFRCDPISEHNRLYWYRQTLGQGPEFLTYFQNEAQLEKSRLLSDRFSAERPKGSFSTLEIQRTEQGDSAMYLCASSSTGGAGNQPQHFGDGTRLSIL.

As regards this clone: Within the sample, other DNA sequences also encode this same CDR3. This sequence joins TRBV6-5 and TRBJ1-3; D is possibly TRBD1 (6 bases). Germline CDR1 reads MNHEY; CDR2 reads SVGAGI. This CDR3 region has 14 residues. V dropped 2 bases and J dropped 1 base, with 6 bases sitting between them. CDR3 DNA sequence: TGTGCCAGCAGTTACAGGGGGTCTGGAAACACCATATATTTT. Protein product: CASSYRGSGNTIYF.

This clone showed up just a few times. The chain joins TRBV19 to TRBJ2-3; 12 bases are shared with TRBD2. J was trimmed by 6 bases and V by 7 bases; bases with no gene match: 11. CDR3 length: 16 amino acids. Germline V gene lookup returns CDR1 LNHDA and CDR2 SQIVND (reference sequence). CDR3 DNA sequence: TGTGCCAGTATCAACCGGGGACTAGCGGGTGGGGATACGCAGTATTTT. This gives the protein CASINRGLAGGDTQYF.

V is TRBV5-4 and J is TRBJ2-7; D unresolved. Germline CDR1 reads SGHNT; CDR2 reads YYREEE (reference sequence). With 0 bases removed from V and 0 bases from J, the gap between germline ends came to 10 bases. There are 15 residues in the CDR3. In nucleotides, the CDR3 is TGTGCCAGCAGCTTGGGGGCCTATCCCTCCTACGAGCAGTACGTC. Translating gives CASSLGAYPSYEQYV.

The chain couples TRBV11-2 to TRBJ1-4; 7 nucleotides match TRBD1. Germline V lookup: CDR1 SGHAT, CDR2 FQNNGV. The junction had 14 bases not matched to a gene; V was cut back by 5 bases and J by 5 bases. The CDR3 spans 17 residues. CDR3 amino acids: CASSLYLKTGSNEKLFF. DNA for the CDR3: TGTGCCAGCAGCCTTTATCTCAAGACAGGGTCAAATGAAAAACTGTTTTTT.

The chain combines TRBV5-4 with TRBJ2-1; 15 bases fit TRBD2. With V trimmed by 3 bases and J by 7 bases, 5 bases remained unmatched. The CDR3 runs 16 residues. From germline, CDR1 is SGHNT and CDR2 YYREEE (reference sequence). Written as DNA, the CDR3 is TGTGCCAGCAGCTGGGGACTAGCGGGGGGCGGGAATGAGCAGTTCTTC. Residues: CASSWGLAGGGNEQFF. The whole variable domain, filled in from reference TRBV5-4 and TRBJ2-1, reads ETGVTQSPTHLIKTRGQQVTLRCSSQSGHNTVSWYQQALGQGPQFIFQYYREEENGRGNFPPRFSGLQFPNYSSELNVNALELDDSALYLCASSWGLAGGGNEQFFGPGTRLTVL.

This chain's CDR3 is CASSAQSGGGSPLHF. CDR3 nucleotide sequence: TGTGCCAGCAGCGCCCAATCAGGGGGTGGCTCACCCCTCCACTTT. This chain connects TRBV9 to TRBJ1-6; 7 bases align to TRBD1. V dropped 3 bases and J dropped 10; count of bases not matched to a gene: 10. Per the germline V gene, CDR1 is SGDLS and CDR2 is YYNGEE. The CDR3 runs to 15 residues.

This chain connects TRBV7-9 to TRBJ1-2; D may be TRBD1 (5 bases). The CDR3 is 13 residues long. Germline CDR1 reads SEHNR; CDR2 reads FQNEAQ (reference sequence). Trimming took off 5 bases at V and 4 bases at J, with 11 bases between the two ends. DNA for the CDR3: TGTGCCAGCAGCCCGGACGGGGGCTATGGCTACACCTTC. It is translated as CASSPDGGYGYTF.

The chain employs TRBV24-1 and TRBJ1-1; perhaps TRBD1 as D (6 bases). Germline assignment: CDR1 KGHDR and CDR2 SFDVKD. Trimming removed 12 bases at V and 3 bases at J, with 16 bases between. CDR3 length: 13 residues. Here the CDR3 reads CASSRKGDTEAFF. The CDR3 DNA is TGTGCCTCCTCTCGAAAGGGGGACACTGAAGCTTTCTTT.

The rearrangement links TRBV24-1 to TRBJ1-5; possible D gene TRBD1, 5 bases. V dropped 4 bases and J dropped 4 bases, with 10 bases sitting between them. CDR3 length: 14 amino acids. The V gene's germline CDR1 is KGHDR and CDR2 SFDVKD. CDR3 loop: CATSDSGLNQPQHF. The DNA for the CDR3 is TGTGCCACCAGTGACTCAGGGCTTAATCAGCCCCAGCATTTT.